Listed below are T cell receptor beta chains from one sample, sequenced in a study of post-analysis software for immune sequencing data. TCRdb independently ran MiXCR on the PCR reads; one entry per CDR3 protein. The sample contains about 540,000 distinct CDR3 sequences, 30% to 40% of which appear only once. The sequenced sample was blood. The receptors were gathered from a girl aged 2 to 17 with multiple sclerosis. CDR3s leave out the opening cysteine and the closing phenylalanine or tryptophan. A clone size is listed for some rows: how often the clone was seen (once, few, many), or a class if it is expanded.

J gene | clone size | V gene | CDR3 protein
TRBJ2-2 | - | TRBV11-3 | ASSLAKGLTGELF
TRBJ2-3 | few | TRBV6-5 | ASSPGTSGSTDTQY
TRBJ2-3 | - | TRBV12-3/TRBV12-4 | ASTATGADTQY
TRBJ2-1 | - | TRBV11-3 | ASSLDLAGASNEQF
TRBJ2-7 | few | TRBV4-1 | ASSQEGQGYEQY
TRBJ2-5 | - | TRBV10-3 | ASRDRQPNEQY
TRBJ1-1 | - | TRBV20-1 | SARGTGGNTEAF
TRBJ1-1 | few | TRBV28 | ASSLRGWTGFPTLNTEAF
TRBJ2-1 | few | TRBV12-3/TRBV12-4 | ASSPGRGGYYNEQF
TRBJ2-3 | few | TRBV7-6 | ASSSLKGAGTSGTDTQY
TRBJ2-3 | - | TRBV20-1 | SAMDRGFTDTQY
TRBJ2-4 | - | TRBV28 | ASSLRTGEKY
TRBJ2-3 | - | TRBV29-1 | SVGGVMSGDGGDTQY
TRBJ2-1 | - | TRBV14 | ASSQLQGGSYNEQF
TRBJ2-5 | - | TRBV12-3/TRBV12-4 | ASSLVPAGKCETQY
TRBJ1-2 | few | TRBV3-1 | ASSPGATNYGYT
TRBJ1-2 | - | TRBV20-1 | SSDLLGYT
TRBJ2-3 | many | TRBV6-4 | ASSEGSTDTQY
TRBJ2-7 | - | TRBV2 | ASSADTGGDDYEQY
TRBJ2-3 | many | TRBV7-2 | ASRGGTDTQY
TRBJ2-6 | - | TRBV6-5 | ASSYDGGGGSGANVLT
TRBJ1-3 | - | TRBV7-2 | ASSLYRVWASGNTIY
TRBJ2-5 | few | TRBV5-1 | ASSLGATQETQY
TRBJ1-2 | many | TRBV7-2 | ASSLGKPRDGYT
TRBJ2-3 | few | TRBV11-2 | ASSRWRGSDTQY
TRBJ2-7 | many | TRBV29-1 | SVLDSSYEQY
TRBJ1-4 | - | TRBV23-1 | ASSHLTAEKLF
TRBJ2-7 | few | TRBV4-1 | ASSQPAGGRYEQY
TRBJ2-1 | few | TRBV6-2/TRBV6-3 | ASSYTSWGEQF
TRBJ2-5 | - | TRBV2 | ASSVRTSGGGVQETQY
TRBJ1-6 | few | TRBV5-5 | ASSSGQGRITNSPLH
TRBJ1-6 | few | TRBV12-3/TRBV12-4 | ASRTGLYNSPLH
TRBJ2-3 | - | TRBV4-2 | ASSQGSSTDTQY
TRBJ1-1 | - | TRBV18 | ASSPLPVNTEAF
TRBJ2-1 | few | TRBV2 | ASSFLGVTSSYNEQF
TRBJ1-4 | - | TRBV5-5 | ASSRNRELVATNEKLF
TRBJ2-2 | - | TRBV4-1 | ASSPVGANTGELF
TRBJ1-1 | - | TRBV5-1 | ASTTWGKNTEAF
TRBJ1-1 | - | TRBV3-1 | ASSQSTGTTEAF
TRBJ2-7 | - | TRBV20-1 | SARPYSYEQY
TRBJ2-1 | - | TRBV20-1 | SGASAGGNEQF
TRBJ1-1 | few | TRBV6-1 | ASRSRAGQVEAEAF
TRBJ1-6 | - | TRBV6-5 | AGSVQGADSPLH
TRBJ2-3 | - | TRBV10-1 | ASSASAGDTDMQY
TRBJ2-4 | - | TRBV12-3/TRBV12-4 | ATRGQGKNIQY
TRBJ2-7 | - | TRBV10-3 | AISEILTSGSGIEQY
TRBJ1-1 | few | TRBV7-3 | ASSSTTGTEAF
TRBJ2-4 | - | TRBV20-1 | SANFGELAKNIQY
TRBJ1-2 | - | TRBV2 | ASSDRGGYGYT
TRBJ1-6 | - | TRBV2 | ASRALSPGLGSPLH
TRBJ2-3 | few | TRBV6-2/TRBV6-3 | ASSSLAGGRADTQY
TRBJ1-1 | - | TRBV7-2 | ASSPRGAQEAF
TRBJ2-5 | once | TRBV14 | ASSPDWGEETQY
TRBJ1-2 | - | TRBV12-3/TRBV12-4 | ASSFDGGYT
TRBJ2-5 | - | TRBV7-8 | ASSGVGAVWY
TRBJ2-7 | - | TRBV5-1 | ASSLTQPGGEQY
TRBJ1-2 | few | TRBV2 | ASRIGQSGYT
TRBJ2-1 | - | TRBV4-1 | ASSQIERAGGRNEQF